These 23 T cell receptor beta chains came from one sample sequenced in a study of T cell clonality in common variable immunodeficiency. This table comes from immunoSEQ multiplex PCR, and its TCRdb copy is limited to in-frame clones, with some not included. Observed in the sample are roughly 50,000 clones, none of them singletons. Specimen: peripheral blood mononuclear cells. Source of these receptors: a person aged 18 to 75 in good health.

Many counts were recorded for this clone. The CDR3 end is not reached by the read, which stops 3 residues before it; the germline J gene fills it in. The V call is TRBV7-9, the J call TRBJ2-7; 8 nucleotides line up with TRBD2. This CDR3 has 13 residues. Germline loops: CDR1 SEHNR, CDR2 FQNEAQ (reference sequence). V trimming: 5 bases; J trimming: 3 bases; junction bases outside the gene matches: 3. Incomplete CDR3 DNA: TGTGCCAGCAGCCCGGGGACTAGCTACGAG. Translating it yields CASSPGTSYE. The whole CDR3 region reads CASSPGTSYEQYF.

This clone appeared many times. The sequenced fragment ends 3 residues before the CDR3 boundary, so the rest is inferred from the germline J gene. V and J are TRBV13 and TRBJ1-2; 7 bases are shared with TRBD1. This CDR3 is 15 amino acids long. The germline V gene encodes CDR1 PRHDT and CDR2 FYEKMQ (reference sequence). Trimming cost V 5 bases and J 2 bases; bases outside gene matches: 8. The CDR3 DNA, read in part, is TGTGCCAGCAGCCCCGCGGGACAGCGAAACTATGGC. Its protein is CASSPAGQRNYG. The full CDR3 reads CASSPAGQRNYGYTF.

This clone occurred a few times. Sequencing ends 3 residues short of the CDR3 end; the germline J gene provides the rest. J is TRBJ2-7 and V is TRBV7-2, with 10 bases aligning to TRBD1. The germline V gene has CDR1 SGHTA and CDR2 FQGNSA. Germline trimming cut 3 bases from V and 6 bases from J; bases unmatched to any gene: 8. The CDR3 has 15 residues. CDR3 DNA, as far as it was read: TGTGCCAGCAGCTTTACCGGGACAGGGGCTCTCGAG. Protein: CASSFTGTGALE. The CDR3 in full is CASSFTGTGALEQYF.

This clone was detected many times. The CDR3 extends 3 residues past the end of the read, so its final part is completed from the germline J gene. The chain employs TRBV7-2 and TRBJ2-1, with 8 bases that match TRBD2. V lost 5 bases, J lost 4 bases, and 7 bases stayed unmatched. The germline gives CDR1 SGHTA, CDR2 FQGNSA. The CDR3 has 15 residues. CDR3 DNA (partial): TGTGCCAGCAGCCCCGGGACTAGGTATTACAATGAG. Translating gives CASSPGTRYYNE. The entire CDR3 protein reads CASSPGTRYYNEQFF.

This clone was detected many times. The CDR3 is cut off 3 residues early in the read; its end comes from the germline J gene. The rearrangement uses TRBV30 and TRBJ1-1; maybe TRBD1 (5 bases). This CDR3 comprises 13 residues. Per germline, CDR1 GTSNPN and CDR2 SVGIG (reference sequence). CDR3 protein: CAWSVLRDSKAFF. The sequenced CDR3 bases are TGTGCCTGGAGTGTACTTCGAGACAGCAAA.

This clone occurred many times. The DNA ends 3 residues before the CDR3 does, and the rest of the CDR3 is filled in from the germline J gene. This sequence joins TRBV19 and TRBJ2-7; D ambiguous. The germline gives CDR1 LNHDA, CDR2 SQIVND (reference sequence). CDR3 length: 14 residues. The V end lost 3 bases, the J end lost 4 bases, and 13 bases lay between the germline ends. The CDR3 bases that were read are TGTGCCAGTAGTATCGCATACCCCGGGTACGAG. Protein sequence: CASSIAYPGYE. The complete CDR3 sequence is CASSIAYPGYEQYF.

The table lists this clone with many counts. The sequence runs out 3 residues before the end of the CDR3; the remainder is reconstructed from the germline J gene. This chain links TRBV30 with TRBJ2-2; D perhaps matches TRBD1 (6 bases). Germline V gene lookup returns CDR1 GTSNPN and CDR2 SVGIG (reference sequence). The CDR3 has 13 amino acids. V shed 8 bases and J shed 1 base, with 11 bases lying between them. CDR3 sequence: CATGTQNTGELFF. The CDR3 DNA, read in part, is TGTGCCACCGGGACACAGAACACCGGGGAG.

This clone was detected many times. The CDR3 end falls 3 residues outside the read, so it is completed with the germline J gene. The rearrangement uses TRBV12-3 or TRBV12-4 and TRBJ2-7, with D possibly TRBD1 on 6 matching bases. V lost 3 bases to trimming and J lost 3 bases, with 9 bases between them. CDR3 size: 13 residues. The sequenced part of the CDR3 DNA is TGTGCCAGCAGTTTCGTGACAGGCTACGAG. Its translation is CASSFVTGYE. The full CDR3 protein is CASSFVTGYEQYF.

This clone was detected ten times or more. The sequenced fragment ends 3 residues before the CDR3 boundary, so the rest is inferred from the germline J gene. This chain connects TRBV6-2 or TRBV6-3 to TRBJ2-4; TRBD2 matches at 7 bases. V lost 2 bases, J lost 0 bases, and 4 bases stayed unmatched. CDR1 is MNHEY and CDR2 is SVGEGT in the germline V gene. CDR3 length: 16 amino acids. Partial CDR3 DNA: TGTGCCAGCAGTTACGGTCTAGCGGTAGCCAAAAACATT. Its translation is CASSYGLAVAKNI. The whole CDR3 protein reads CASSYGLAVAKNIQYF.

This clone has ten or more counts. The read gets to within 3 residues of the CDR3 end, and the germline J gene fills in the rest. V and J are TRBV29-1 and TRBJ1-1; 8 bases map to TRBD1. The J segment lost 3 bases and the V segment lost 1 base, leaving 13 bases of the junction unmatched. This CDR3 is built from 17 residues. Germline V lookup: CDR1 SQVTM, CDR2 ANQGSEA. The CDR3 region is CSVEGGRGRALDTEAFF. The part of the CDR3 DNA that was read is TGCAGCGTTGAAGGTGGCAGGGGGCGTGCCTTGGACACTGAA.

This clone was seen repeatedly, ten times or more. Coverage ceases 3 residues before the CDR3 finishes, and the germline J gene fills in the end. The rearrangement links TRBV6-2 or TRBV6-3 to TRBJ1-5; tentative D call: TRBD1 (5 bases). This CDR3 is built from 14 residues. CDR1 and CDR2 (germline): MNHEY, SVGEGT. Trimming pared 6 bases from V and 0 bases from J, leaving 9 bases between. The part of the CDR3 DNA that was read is TGTGCCAGCAGGCCGGGGGGTAGCAATCAGCCC. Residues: CASRPGGSNQP. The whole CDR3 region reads CASRPGGSNQPQHF.

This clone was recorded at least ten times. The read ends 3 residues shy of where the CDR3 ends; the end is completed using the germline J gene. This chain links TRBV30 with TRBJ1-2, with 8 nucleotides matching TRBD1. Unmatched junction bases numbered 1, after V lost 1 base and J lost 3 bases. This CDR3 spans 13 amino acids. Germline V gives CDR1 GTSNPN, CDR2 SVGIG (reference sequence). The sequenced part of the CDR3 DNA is TGTGCCTGGAGTGAGGGACAGGACTATGGC. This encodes CAWSEGQDYG. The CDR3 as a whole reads CAWSEGQDYGYTF.

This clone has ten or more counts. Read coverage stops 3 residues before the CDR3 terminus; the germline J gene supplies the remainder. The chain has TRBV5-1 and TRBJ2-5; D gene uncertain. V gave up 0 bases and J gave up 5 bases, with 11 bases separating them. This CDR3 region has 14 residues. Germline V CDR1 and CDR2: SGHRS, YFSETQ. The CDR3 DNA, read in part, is TGCGCCAGCAGCTTGGGGGTAATCGGGGAGACC. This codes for CASSLGVIGET. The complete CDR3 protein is CASSLGVIGETQYF.

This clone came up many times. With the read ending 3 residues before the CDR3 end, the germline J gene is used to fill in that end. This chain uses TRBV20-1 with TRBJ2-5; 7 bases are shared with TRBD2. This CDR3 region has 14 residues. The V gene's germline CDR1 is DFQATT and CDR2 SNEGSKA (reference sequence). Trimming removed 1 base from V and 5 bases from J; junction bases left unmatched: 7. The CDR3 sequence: CSARVGGSTETQYF. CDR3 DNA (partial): TGCAGTGCTAGAGTTGGCGGGAGCACTGAGACC.

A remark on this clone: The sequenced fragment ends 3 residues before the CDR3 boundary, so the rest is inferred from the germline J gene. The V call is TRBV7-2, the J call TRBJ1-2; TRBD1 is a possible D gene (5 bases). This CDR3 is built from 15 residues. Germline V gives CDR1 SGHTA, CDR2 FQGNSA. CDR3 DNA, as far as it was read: TGTGCCAGCAGCCCCCAAGCGGGAGGTTGGGACGAC. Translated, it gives CASSPQAGGWDD. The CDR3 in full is CASSPQAGGWDDYTF.

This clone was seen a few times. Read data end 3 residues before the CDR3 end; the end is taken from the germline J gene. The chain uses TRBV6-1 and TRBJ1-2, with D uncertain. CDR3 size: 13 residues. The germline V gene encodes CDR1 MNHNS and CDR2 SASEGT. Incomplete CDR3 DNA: TGTGCCAGCAGTGAAGGTGTGACTGTGGGC. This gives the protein CASSEGVTVG. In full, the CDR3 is CASSEGVTVGYTF.

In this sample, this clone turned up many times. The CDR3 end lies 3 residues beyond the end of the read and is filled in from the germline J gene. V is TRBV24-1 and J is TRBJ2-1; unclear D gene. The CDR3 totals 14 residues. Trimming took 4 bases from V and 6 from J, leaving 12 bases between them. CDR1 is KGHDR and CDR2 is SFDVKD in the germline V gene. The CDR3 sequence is CATSDYLVPNEQFF. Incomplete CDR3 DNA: TGTGCCACCAGTGACTACCTGGTCCCCAATGAG.

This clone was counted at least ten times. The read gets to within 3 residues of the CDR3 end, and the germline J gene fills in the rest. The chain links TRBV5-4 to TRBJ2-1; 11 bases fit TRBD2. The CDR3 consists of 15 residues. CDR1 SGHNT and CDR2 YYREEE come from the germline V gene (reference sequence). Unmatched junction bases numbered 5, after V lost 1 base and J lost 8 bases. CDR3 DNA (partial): TGTGCCAGCAGCTTGATGACTAGCGGGGAGGATGAG. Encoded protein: CASSLMTSGEDE. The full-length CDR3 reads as CASSLMTSGEDEQFF.

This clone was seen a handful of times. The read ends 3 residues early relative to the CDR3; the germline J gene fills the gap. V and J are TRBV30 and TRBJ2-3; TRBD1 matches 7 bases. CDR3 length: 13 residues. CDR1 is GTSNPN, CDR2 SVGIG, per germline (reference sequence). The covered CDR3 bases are TGTGCCTGGAACTTCGACAGGGACCAGCCG. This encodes CAWNFDRDQP. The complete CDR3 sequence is CAWNFDRDQPQYF.

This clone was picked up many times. The sequenced CDR3 bases are TGTGCCAGTAGCTTCCGGGACAGTTCCTACGAG. As protein: CASSFRDSSYE. The CDR3, in full, reads CASSFRDSSYEQYF. The chain has TRBV19 and TRBJ2-7, with 7 bases lining up with TRBD1. The sequence runs out 3 residues before the end of the CDR3; the remainder is reconstructed from the germline J gene. V lost 6 bases to trimming and J lost 1 base; unmatched junction nucleotides: 6. The CDR3 runs 14 residues. CDR1 is LNHDA and CDR2 is SQIVND in the germline V gene (reference sequence).

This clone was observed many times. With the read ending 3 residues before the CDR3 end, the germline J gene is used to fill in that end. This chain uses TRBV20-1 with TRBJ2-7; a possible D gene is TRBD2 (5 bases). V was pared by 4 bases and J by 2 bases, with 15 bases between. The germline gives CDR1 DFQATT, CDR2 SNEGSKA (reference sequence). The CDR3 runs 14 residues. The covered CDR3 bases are TGCAGTGCTATCTTTTCTAGCCGAACCTACGAG. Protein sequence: CSAIFSSRTYE. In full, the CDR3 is CSAIFSSRTYEQYF.

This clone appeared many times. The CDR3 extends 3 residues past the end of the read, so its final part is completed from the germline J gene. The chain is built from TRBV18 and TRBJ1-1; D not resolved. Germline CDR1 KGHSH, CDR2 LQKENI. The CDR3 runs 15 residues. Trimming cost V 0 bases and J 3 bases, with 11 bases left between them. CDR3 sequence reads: CASSPPRAVDTEAFF. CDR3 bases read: TGTGCCAGCTCACCACCGCGGGCCGTGGACACTGAA.

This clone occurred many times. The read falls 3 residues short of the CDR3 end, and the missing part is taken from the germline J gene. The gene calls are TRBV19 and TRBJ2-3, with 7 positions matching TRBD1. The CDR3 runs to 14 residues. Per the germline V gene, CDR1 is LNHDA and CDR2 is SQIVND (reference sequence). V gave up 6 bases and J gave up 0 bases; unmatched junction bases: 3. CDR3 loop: CASRADRSTDTQYF. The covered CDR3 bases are TGTGCCAGTAGAGCGGACAGGAGCACAGATACG.